A selection of T cell receptor beta chains follows, all from one sample in a study of STAT5B mutations in CD4+ large granular lymphocyte leukemia. Generated by immunoSEQ multiplex PCR, the TCRdb table keeps only in-frame clones and is missing some. The table has under 35,000 clones, roughly 77% seen once. The sample comprised CD4+ T cells from blood buffy coats. These receptors all come from a human donor in good health. CDR3s include the opening cysteine and the closing phenylalanine or tryptophan. A D gene is named only where the DNA matches it firmly. The size entry is marked missing in some rows and otherwise reads once, few, many or a size class.

>TRBV5-6|NA|TRBD2|TRBJ2-1
TGTGCCAGCAGCACCTTACTTAGCGGGGACGTCTACAATGAGCAGTTCTTC
CASSTLLSGDVYNEQFF
>TRBV19|few|NA|TRBJ1-2
TGTGCCAGTGGAGAGCAGGGGTTGGGCGGCTACACCTTC
CASGEQGLGGYTF
>TRBV7-2|NA|NA|TRBJ1-3
TGTGCCAGCAGCTCCTGGGAGAGAGGAAACACCATATATTTT
CASSSWERGNTIYF
>TRBV7-9|NA|NA|TRBJ1-1
TGTGCCAGCAGCTTATTTGGGGCGTCCACTGAAGCTTTCTTT
CASSLFGASTEAFF
>TRBV10-3|NA|NA|TRBJ1-2
TGTGCCTCCCATCCAGGGTCAAGTTCTGGCTACACCTTC
CASHPGSSSGYTF
>TRBV7-2|NA|TRBD1|TRBJ2-2
TGTGCCAGCAGCCGTCGGACAGGGGAGGCCGGGGAGCTGTTTTTT
CASSRRTGEAGELFF
>TRBV7-2|NA|NA|TRBJ2-5
TGTGCCAGCAGCCTGGGGCACTTCCAAGAGACCCAGTACTTC
CASSLGHFQETQYF
>TRBV6-1|NA|NA|TRBJ1-5
TGTGCCAGCAGTCAACAGGTTAGCAATCAGCCCCAGCATTTT
CASSQQVSNQPQHF
>TRBV19|NA|TRBD1|TRBJ1-5
TGTGCCAGTAGTATAAGACAGGGTAATAGCAATCAGCCCCAGCATTTT
CASSIRQGNSNQPQHF
>TRBV10-2|NA|NA|TRBJ2-5
TGCGCCAGCACCCCCTGGGAGCAACAAGAGACCCAGTACTTC
CASTPWEQQETQYF
>TRBV21-1|few|NA|TRBJ1-5
TGTGCCATCCACCTAGCGACAGGGTATAGCAATCAGCCCCAGCATTTT
CAIHLATGYSNQPQHF
>TRBV27|NA|NA|TRBJ1-5
TGTGCCAGCAGTTTAGGTGGGGGGCCCAATCAGCCCCAGCATTTT
CASSLGGGPNQPQHF
>TRBV11-1|NA|NA|TRBJ1-3
TGTGCCAGCAGCCCAGGGCTCTTCGATGGAAACACCATATATTTT
CASSPGLFDGNTIYF
>TRBV5-4|NA|TRBD2|TRBJ2-2
TGTGCCAGCAGCTATATAACTAGCGGCGCCGGGGAGCTGTTTTTT
CASSYITSGAGELFF
>TRBV7-9|few|TRBD1|TRBJ1-1
TGTGCCAGCAGCTTTTCCTTAACAGGGGACGTTGAAGCTTTCTTT
CASSFSLTGDVEAFF
>TRBV6-5|few|TRBD1|TRBJ1-2
TGTGCCAGCAGTTACTTTGGGGACAGGGGAAACTATGGCTACACCTTC
CASSYFGDRGNYGYTF
>TRBV5-1|NA|TRBD2|TRBJ2-1
TGCGCCAGCAGCGGGGGGACTAGTATCTATGAGCAGTTCTTC
CASSGGTSIYEQFF
>TRBV29-1|NA|TRBD2|TRBJ2-1
TGCAGCGTCGCCCCGACCCTGGCTAGCGGGGGAAGGAATGAGCAGTTCTTC
CSVAPTLASGGRNEQFF
>TRBV5-1|once|NA|TRBJ1-2
TGCGCCAGCAGCCCGGGGGGGGTCTTCAACTATGGCTACACCTTC
CASSPGGVFNYGYTF
>TRBV7-2|NA|NA|TRBJ2-1
TGTGCCAGCTCTCGCCCTGGATACAATGAGCAGTTCTTC
CASSRPGYNEQFF
>TRBV7-2|NA|NA|TRBJ2-5
TGTGCCAGCAGCTTAATCAGGGGCGGAGAGACCCAGTACTTC
CASSLIRGGETQYF
>TRBV15|NA|NA|TRBJ1-1
TGTGCCACCAGCATTCTCTCGGGGAGCCAAGCTTTCTTT
CATSILSGSQAFF
>TRBV15|NA|NA|TRBJ1-2
TGTGCCACCAGCAGAGCCCGGGAGGACTATGGCTACACCTTC
CATSRAREDYGYTF
>TRBV2|NA|TRBD1|TRBJ1-5
TGTGCCAGCAGTCCACAGGGGGAAGGCAATCAGCCCCAACATTTT
CASSPQGEGNQPQHF
>TRBV7-2|NA|NA|TRBJ1-2
TGTGCCAGCAGCATACAGGGATATGGCTACACCTTC
CASSIQGYGYTF
>TRBV5-1|once|TRBD2|TRBJ2-3
TGCGCCAGCAGCTCGGGACTAGCGGGGGGGCGGGCAGATACGCAGTATTTT
CASSSGLAGGRADTQYF
>TRBV6-1|NA|TRBD1|TRBJ1-1
TGTGCCAGCAGTGCCGGGACAGGACTGAAGGAGAACACTGAAGCTTTCTTT
CASSAGTGLKENTEAFF
>TRBV7-9|NA|TRBD1|TRBJ2-7
TGTGCCAGCAGGACACAGGGGGGCGAGCAGTACTTC
CASRTQGGEQYF
>TRBV5-4|few|NA|TRBJ1-1
TGTGCCAGCAGCTTGGAGACGGGTCCCAGTGGGGCTTTCTTT
CASSLETGPSGAFF
>TRBV14|NA|NA|TRBJ1-6
TGTGCCAGCAGCCAAGGAGCTTTTTCACCCCTCCACTTT
CASSQGAFSPLHF
>TRBV27|NA|TRBD1|TRBJ1-3
TGTGCCAGCAGTTTACAGGGGGAGTCTGGAAACACCATATATTTT
CASSLQGESGNTIYF
>TRBV4-2|few|TRBD2|TRBJ2-1
TGTGCCAGCAGCCAAGATTTTCGGGGGGGTTACAATGAGCAGTTCTTC
CASSQDFRGGYNEQFF
>TRBV7-8|NA|NA|TRBJ1-4
TGTGCCAGCAGCTCAGACCCGCAGGGAAGAAGGGAAAAACTGTTTTTT
CASSSDPQGRREKLFF
>TRBV7-2|NA|NA|TRBJ1-5
TGTGCCAGCAGATTAGTGGGCAGCAATCAGCCCCAGCATTTT
CASRLVGSNQPQHF
>TRBV6-6|once|TRBD2|TRBJ2-1
TGTGCCAGCAGTTACTCTGGGACTAGCATTGAGCAGTTCTTC
CASSYSGTSIEQFF
>TRBV10-3|NA|NA|TRBJ1-3
TGTGCCAGCCGTGCTGACTCTGGAAACACCATATATTTT
CASRADSGNTIYF